This T cell receptor (beta chain) was recovered during a study of T cells in Graves' hyperthyroidism and ophthalmopathy (dated by TCRdb to between 2019 and 2020). Looking at the study overall: Peripheral blood samples were taken at initial diagnosis, before any treatment was given. The 100 discovery patients were randomly divided into training and test sets at a 7:3 ratio. Prospective prediction of ophthalmopathy was tested in an independent validation cohort of some 19 hyperthyroidism patients and around 16 patients who later progressed to ophthalmopathy. A discovery cohort of around 100 patients, 43 with Graves' ophthalmopathy and 57 with stable Graves' hyperthyroidism, was used to find distinguishing TCR V-J signatures. Following sampling, methimazole starting at 30 mg daily was given to hyperthyroidism patients, and high-dose intravenous methylprednisolone was given to ophthalmopathy patients. TCR Vbeta CDR3 sequencing of some 140 peripheral blood samples (43 ophthalmopathy, 70 to 85 hyperthyroidism and approximately 17 progressor patients) is reported in the paper. Thyroid tissue and blood T-cell repertoires from more than 5 Graves' hyperthyroidism patients were also compared in the study.

This clonotype was observed at least ten times. Its antigen specificity is not known. No per-base quality is available; no much larger clone lies one base away. The junction shows trimming of 6 bases on V and 0 bases on J, and the gene matches do not reach 5 bases of it. The CDR3, from cysteine to phenylalanine, totals 15 residues. Only the CDR3 region is kept as DNA, spanning 45 bases read in frame from base 1. TCR beta CDR3 regions were amplified from RNA transcripts. The first round of RT-PCR for the TCR CDR3 was performed with the HTBI primer set and the Qiagen OneStep RT-PCR kit. The libraries were constructed in a second round of multiplex PCR and then size-selected and purified. The libraries were sequenced on an Illumina HiSeq2000 using paired-end 100 bp reads. On the authors' methods: SOAPnuke was used to process the raw data, throwing out any read that contained adapters or uncalled bases, had a mean Phred below 15, or lacked an exact constant-primer or identifier match. High-quality paired reads were merged with COPE v1.2.5, and unique nucleotide sequences were defined as clonotypes. Clonotypes were aligned to IMGT TRBV, TRBD and TRBJ reference segments using MiTCR v1.1. Only V-J combinations with frequency above 0.0001, covering about 99% of repertoires, were analysed. The TCS score was defined as F50 (clonal expansion) divided by E x V (chaos), with BLOSUM62-based TCRdist calculated between CDR3 peptides within each V-J. Welch's t-statistics and random forest reduced several hundred V-J features to 10 to 15, which were used in a naive Bayes classifier (R e1071). Through fastp at Q25 and MiXCR, TCRdb rebuilt clones from the public reads, retaining in-frame beta chains. Duplicate CDR3 protein sequences are folded into a single record with the most common DNA and genes. The V and J calls were determined by TCRdb, not by the authors. The sample table records under 550,000 distinct CDR3 sequences; approximately 13% of these occur just once. Roughly 4.8% of the sample goes to the ten largest clones.

A patient counted as having stable Graves' hyperthyroidism if no progression to ophthalmopathy occurred over 18 months of follow-up. Hyperthyroidism patients were aged 18 to 65 years and newly diagnosed, with disease duration of less than 2 months. The study excluded patients with uncontrolled infections, other autoimmune diseases, pregnancy or lactation. Clinical symptoms, serum thyroxine and TRAb, thyroid ultrasound, and orbital computed tomography formed the basis for the diagnoses. PBMCs were isolated from 7.5 to 10 ml of fresh peripheral blood by Ficoll-Paque density gradient centrifugation. Total RNA was extracted with Trizol reagent, and quality was checked on an Agilent 2100 Bioanalyzer. Study-level results and caveats: No statistical method was used to set the sample size in advance, and investigators knew the group allocation. Most expanded thyroid clonotypes (frequency above 0.001) were also detected in blood, a finding suggesting that blood repertoires may reflect thyroid immune responses. During validation, the model predicted progression to ophthalmopathy a median of roughly 7.1 months ahead of onset, with 60% to 71% sensitivity and 72% to 85% specificity. In cross-validation, a model built on a 13 V-J signature told ophthalmopathy apart from stable hyperthyroidism with 87.88% sensitivity and about 81% specificity, and in testing the same model reached 80%/75%.

The specimen was blood. The source of this sequence is a woman in her late teens or twenties with Graves' hyperthyroidism. The rearrangement joined TRBV12-3 or TRBV12-4 to TRBJ1-5, with 7 bases matching TRBD1. The CDR3 in this case is CASRSTGYSNQPQHF. The sequenced DNA: TGTGCCAGCAGGTCGACAGGGTATAGCAATCAGCCCCAGCATTTT.